A selection of T cell receptor beta chains follows, all from one sample in a study of shared clonotypes between healthy human individuals. Some clones are missing from TCRdb's copy, which holds only in-frame ones; the method was immunoSEQ multiplex PCR. The sample has some 740,000 clones, 92% seen once; the top ten hold approximately 25%. Sample: naive CD8+ T cells sorted from blood. The receptors originated from a man aged 30 to 39 in good health. CDR3s include the opening cysteine and the closing phenylalanine or tryptophan. D genes are given only for firm matches. Clone size is stated in some rows and not others, as once, few, many or a class when expanded.

V gene	clone size	D gene	J gene	CDR3 DNA	CDR3 protein
TRBV6-6	few	NA	TRBJ2-7	TGTGCCAGCAGGAGCTTGGCCTACGAGCAGTACTTC	CASRSLAYEQYF
TRBV7-9	few	NA	TRBJ2-7	TGTGCCAGCAGCACAACTAGGGCGACTACCTACGAGCAGTACTTC	CASSTTRATTYEQYF
TRBV4-3	NA	NA	TRBJ2-7	TGCGCCAGCAGCCAAGAACACTACAACAGGGTGCACTACGAGCAGTACTTC	CASSQEHYNRVHYEQYF
TRBV29-1	NA	NA	TRBJ1-3	TGCAGTTTAAAGGGTCCCGGAAACACCATATATTTT	CSLKGPGNTIYF
TRBV28	NA	TRBD2	TRBJ2-3	TGTGCCAGCAGTAGTACTAGCGGATTCGATACGCAGTATTTT	CASSSTSGFDTQYF
TRBV19	NA	TRBD1	TRBJ2-3	TGTGCCAGTAGTATCGGGACAGGGGGCGAAGATACGCAGTATTTT	CASSIGTGGEDTQYF
TRBV9	NA	NA	TRBJ2-2	TGTGCCAGCAGCCCCCCCCTTACCGGGGAGCTGTTTTTT	CASSPPLTGELFF
TRBV7-6	NA	TRBD2	TRBJ2-1	TGTGCCAGCAGCTTTGATAGCGGGAGAATATACAATGAGCAGTTCTTC	CASSFDSGRIYNEQFF
TRBV6-1	NA	TRBD2	TRBJ2-1	TGTGCCAGCATGGGGTGGGAGGGACTTAATGAGCAGTTCTTC	CASMGWEGLNEQFF
TRBV29-1	NA	NA	TRBJ2-1	TGCAGCGTTGTAATTTCAGGGTTTGAGCAGTTCTTC	CSVVISGFEQFF
TRBV7-3	NA	NA	TRBJ2-1	TGTGCCAGGGCCCGGGGCGATCCCCGGGGTGAGCAGTTCTTC	CARARGDPRGEQFF
TRBV7-9	NA	TRBD1	TRBJ2-2	TGTGCCAGCAGCTTGTTGACAGGGCAGACCGGGGAGCTGTTTTTT	CASSLLTGQTGELFF
TRBV15	NA	NA	TRBJ2-1	TGTGCCACCAGCAGAGGATCAGGCGGTGAGCAGTTCTTC	CATSRGSGGEQFF
TRBV27	NA	NA	TRBJ2-7	TGTGCCAGCAGTTTATCTGGACGAAGCTACGAGCAGTACTTC	CASSLSGRSYEQYF
TRBV27	NA	NA	TRBJ1-5	TGTGCCAGCAGTTTATCGGGGGGTACGCGCCTAAATCAGCCCCAGCATTTT	CASSLSGGTRLNQPQHF
TRBV4-1	once	TRBD2	TRBJ2-3	TGCGCCAGCAGAAGACTAGCGGAGGGGAGGGGCACAGATACGCAGTATTTT	CASRRLAEGRGTDTQYF
TRBV7-8	NA	NA	TRBJ2-2	TGTGCCAGCAGCCTAGACCCAAACGGGCACGGGGAGCTGTTTTTT	CASSLDPNGHGELFF
TRBV29-1	NA	TRBD2	TRBJ2-7	TGCAGCGTTGAAGTGGGGACTAGCGCCTTCCTTCAGGGCGAGCAGTACTTC	CSVEVGTSAFLQGEQYF
TRBV13	NA	NA	TRBJ1-5	TGTGCCAGCAGCTTAGGAGGGTTGGAGCAGCCCCAGCATTTT	CASSLGGLEQPQHF
TRBV5-6	NA	NA	TRBJ2-1	TGTGCCAGCAGCTCTCGCTACAATGAGCAGTTCTTC	CASSSRYNEQFF
TRBV7-9	NA	NA	TRBJ2-1	TGTGCCAGCAGCCCCCCCTTCGTGGGGGGATCCTCTAATGAGCAGTTCTTC	CASSPPFVGGSSNEQFF
TRBV28	once	TRBD1	TRBJ1-2	TGTGCCAGCAGTTTATCCGGGACAGGGGTCTTAGGCTACACCTTC	CASSLSGTGVLGYTF
TRBV6-5	NA	NA	TRBJ2-1	TGTGCCAGCAGTTACTCGGAGGGGATCAATGAGCAGTTCTTC	CASSYSEGINEQFF
TRBV28	NA	NA	TRBJ2-5	TGTGCCAGCAGCAGCAGGGTCAGGGGACGGGAGACCCAGTACTTC	CASSSRVRGRETQYF
TRBV4-1	NA	TRBD2	TRBJ2-7	TGCGCCAGCAGCCAAGTTCAACTAGCGGCAAGCTCCTACGAGCAGTACTTC	CASSQVQLAASSYEQYF
TRBV19	many	TRBD1	TRBJ1-5	TGTGCCAGTAGTTCCCGGGGGACAGGGGGCAATCAGCCCCAGCATTTT	CASSSRGTGGNQPQHF
TRBV6-6	NA	NA	TRBJ2-1	TGTGCCAGCACACCCGGGGACCTCGCCTACAATGAGCAGTTCTTC	CASTPGDLAYNEQFF
TRBV11-2	NA	NA	TRBJ1-2	TGTGCCAGCAGCTTAGGGGCCGCCACCACCTTC	CASSLGAATTF
TRBV9	NA	NA	TRBJ2-7	TGTGCCAGCAGCATCCCAGGACAGACTCCCTACGAGCAGTACTTC	CASSIPGQTPYEQYF
TRBV7-9	NA	NA	TRBJ2-1	TGTGCCAGCAGCCTCACCGGCGTAGGGAACAATGAGCAGTTCTTC	CASSLTGVGNNEQFF
TRBV28	NA	NA	TRBJ2-7	TGTGCCAGCAGCCTAGCGAGGGGAATCCGCTCCTACGAGCAGTACTTC	CASSLARGIRSYEQYF
TRBV7-2	NA	TRBD1	TRBJ2-7	TGTGCCAGCAGCCAGCCGAGAGAGGGACAGGGGGCCATCTACGAGCAGTACTTC	CASSQPREGQGAIYEQYF